Following are 25 T cell receptor beta chains from one sample sequenced in a study of patients and donors after allogeneic stem cell transplantation. In TCRdb, the RT-PCR reads were re-called with MiXCR into one record per CDR3 protein. The profile shows 100,000 to 130,000 distinct CDR3 sequences, less than 45% of them singletons. Sequenced: blood, either unsorted or a sorted T cell fraction (not recorded which). The receptors were sampled from a human donor who was either an allogeneic HSCT recipient or a stem cell or donor lymphocyte infusion donor (not recorded which). It is not recorded whose cells these are; they may come from a transplant donor.

The chain combines TRBV28 with TRBJ2-1, with D possibly matching TRBD1 (5 bases). V was trimmed by 7 bases and J by 5 bases, leaving 18 bases between them. The V gene's germline CDR1 is MDHEN and CDR2 SYDVKM. The CDR3 totals 15 residues. CDR3: CASMPGRGGNNEQFF. CDR3 bases: TGTGCCAGCATGCCTGGTAGGGGCGGAAACAATGAGCAGTTCTTC.

V and J are TRBV11-1 and TRBJ2-1; D call uncertain. The CDR3 spans 12 residues. V was clipped by 5 bases and J by 9 bases, with 11 bases between them. Germline CDR1 SGHAT, CDR2 FQDESV (reference sequence). The CDR3 region is CASSLRLGEQFF. The CDR3 bases are TGTGCCAGCAGCCTCCGTCTCGGTGAGCAGTTCTTC. Complete variable domain (other parts from reference TRBV11-1 and TRBJ2-1): EAEVAQSPRYKITEKSQAVAFWCDPISGHATLYWYRQILGQGPELLVQFQDESVVDDSQLPKDRFSAERLKGVDSTLKIQPAELGDSAMYLCASSLRLGEQFFGPGTRLTVL.

The chain recombines TRBV20-1 with TRBJ2-1, with unresolved D. V lost 3 bases and J 4 bases, leaving 7 bases between the germline ends. Germline V gene lookup returns CDR1 DFQATT and CDR2 SNEGSKA (reference sequence). CDR3 length: 12 amino acids. CDR3 in DNA: TGCAGTGCTAGTCGTAGTTACAATGAGCAGTTCTTC. Residues: CSASRSYNEQFF.

This chain joins TRBV3-1 and TRBJ1-1, with D uncertain. Trimming stripped 0 bases from V and 9 bases from J, with 8 bases between. The germline CDR1 and CDR2 sequences are LGHDT and YNNKEL (reference sequence). There are 12 residues in the CDR3. The CDR3 region has the DNA TGTGCCAGCAGCCAAGAAGGGCTGAAAGCTTTCTTT. Residues: CASSQEGLKAFF.

Only a few counts were recorded for this clonotype. The V and J genes are TRBV12-3 or TRBV12-4 and TRBJ1-5; D is possibly TRBD1 (5 bases). V lost 4 bases, J lost 4 bases, and 11 bases lay in between. The CDR3 consists of 14 residues. The CDR3 nucleotides read TGTGCCAGCAGTTACGGGACTTCTAATCAGCCCCAGCATTTT. This translates into CASSYGTSNQPQHF.

This clonotype showed up just a few times. V gene TRBV7-8 combines with J gene TRBJ1-2; D is uncertain. The germline V gene has CDR1 SGHVS and CDR2 FQNEAQ. V lost 3 bases to trimming and J lost 4 bases, with 9 bases between them. The length of the CDR3 is 13 residues. The CDR3 nucleotides are TGTGCCAGCAGCTTTAGCCTTAGCTATGGCTACACCTTC. Encoded protein: CASSFSLSYGYTF. Full variable domain (outside the CDR3, taken from reference TRBV7-8 and TRBJ1-2): GAGVSQSPRYKVAKRGQDVALRCDPISGHVSLFWYQQALGQGPEFLTYFQNEAQLDKSGLPSDRFFAERPEGSVSTLKIQRTQQEDSAVYLCASSFSLSYGYTFGSGTRLTVV.

The chain employs TRBV15 and TRBJ1-6; D gene ambiguous. V lost 3 bases to trimming and J lost 7 bases, with 13 bases between them. The CDR3 extends over 15 amino acids. Germline V CDR1 and CDR2: LNHNV, YYDKDF (reference sequence). CDR3 region: CATSSEWGSNSPLHF. CDR3 in DNA: TGTGCCACCAGCAGTGAATGGGGATCAAATTCACCCCTCCACTTT.

V is TRBV6-2 or TRBV6-3 and J is TRBJ1-2; D is unresolved. Trimming took off 0 bases at V and 8 bases at J, with 13 bases between the two ends. Germline V gene lookup returns CDR1 MNHEY and CDR2 SVGEGT. CDR3 length: 14 amino acids. This chain's CDR3 is CASSYSGLGRGYTF. DNA of the CDR3: TGTGCCAGCAGTTACTCCGGACTGGGGAGGGGCTACACCTTC.

This clonotype was picked up a small number of times. The gene calls are TRBV7-2 and TRBJ1-5, with D tentatively TRBD1 (6 bases). CDR1 is SGHTA, CDR2 FQGNSA, per germline. The V and J ends lost 3 bases and 6 bases respectively, with 12 bases between them. The CDR3 has 14 residues. CDR3 amino acids: CASSFLEGGQPQHF. The CDR3 DNA sequence: TGTGCCAGCAGCTTCCTTGAAGGGGGTCAGCCCCAGCATTTT.

The CDR3 DNA is TGCAGCGTACGACCCGCAGGGGTCGGCTATGGCTACACCTTC. It translates to CSVRPAGVGYGYTF. This chain links TRBV29-1 with TRBJ1-2; weak D call: TRBD1 (6 bases). V was trimmed by 6 bases and J by 4 bases, leaving 18 bases between them. The CDR3 extends over 14 amino acids. Per germline, CDR1 SQVTM and CDR2 ANQGSEA.

The table lists this clonotype with a few counts. This chain uses TRBV6-5 with TRBJ1-1; D might be TRBD1 (5 bases). The CDR3 extends over 14 amino acids. Germline assignment: CDR1 MNHEY and CDR2 SVGAGI. Trimming removed 6 bases from V and 5 bases from J, with 16 bases in between. The chain's CDR3 is CASRMRGEWTEAFF. CDR3 nucleotide sequence: TGTGCCAGCAGGATGAGGGGTGAGTGGACTGAAGCTTTCTTT.

The chain employs TRBV13 and TRBJ1-5, with a tentative D call TRBD1 (6 bases). Trimming left V 4 bases short and J 10 bases short, with 11 bases between. The germline gives CDR1 PRHDT, CDR2 FYEKMQ (reference sequence). There are 12 residues in the CDR3. The chain's CDR3 is CASSYREGPQHF. The DNA for the CDR3 is TGTGCCAGCAGCTACAGGGAAGGACCCCAGCATTTT.

V is TRBV29-1 and J is TRBJ1-2; 7 bases are a match to TRBD1. The ends lost 4 bases at V and 4 bases at J; junction bases unmatched: 9. The CDR3 covers 14 residues. CDR1 and CDR2 from the germline V gene are SQVTM and ANQGSEA. CDR3 sequence (DNA): TGCAGCGTTGGGGTAACAGGGGTGCCCTATGGCTACACCTTC. This codes for CSVGVTGVPYGYTF.

The V gene is TRBV4-3, the J gene TRBJ2-5, with D perhaps being TRBD1 or TRBD2 (5 bases each). The CDR3 spans 14 residues. Germline V lookup: CDR1 LGHNA, CDR2 YSLEER. V lost 0 bases to trimming and J lost 2 bases, with 7 bases between them. Written as DNA, the CDR3 is TGCGCCAGCAGCCAAGATTGGGGGCAAGAGACCCAGTACTTC. Protein: CASSQDWGQETQYF.

The chain carries TRBV29-1 and TRBJ2-2; D is ambiguous. Per germline, CDR1 SQVTM and CDR2 ANQGSEA. The V end was cut by 8 bases, the J end by 5 bases, with 12 bases between. This CDR3 has 12 residues. CDR3 bases: TGCAGCTCCCTTCTGCGGACCGGGGAGCTGTTTTTT. Its protein is CSSLLRTGELFF.

J is TRBJ1-6 and V is TRBV28; the match to TRBD1 covers 7 bases. From germline, CDR1 is MDHEN and CDR2 SYDVKM. This CDR3 spans 16 amino acids. Trimming cost V 3 bases and J 3 bases; bases outside gene matches: 5. The chain's CDR3 is CASSFPRDSYNSPLHF. The CDR3 DNA reads as TGTGCCAGCAGTTTTCCTCGGGACAGCTATAATTCACCCCTCCACTTT.

This chain links TRBV20-1 with TRBJ2-1; TRBD2 aligns across 8 bases. Trimming at V came to 4 bases and at J to 4 bases, leaving 6 bases not matched to a gene. This CDR3 region has 14 residues. CDR1 and CDR2 from the germline V gene are DFQATT and SNEGSKA (reference sequence). The CDR3 DNA follows: TGCAGTGCTAAAAGACTAGCGCAGTACAATGAGCAGTTCTTC. Translated: CSAKRLAQYNEQFF.

V and J are TRBV27 and TRBJ2-1; 8 nucleotides align to TRBD2. This CDR3 comprises 15 residues. Germline lookup yields CDR1 MNHEY and CDR2 SMNVEV (reference sequence). V shed 5 bases and J 9 bases; nucleotides not matched to a gene: 12. The CDR3 sequence is CASSTKTELAAEQFF. CDR3 nucleotides: TGTGCCAGCAGTACCAAAACAGAACTAGCGGCTGAGCAGTTCTTC.

The rearrangement links TRBV7-6 to TRBJ1-4, with TRBD1 as a possible D gene (6 bases). Between the trimmed V and J ends, which lost 1 base and 0 bases, there was a span of 12 bases. The V gene's germline CDR1 is SGHVS and CDR2 FNYEAQ. The CDR3 sequence is 17 residues long. DNA for the CDR3: TGTGCCAGCAGCTTAGGCGACAGGTCGGCAACTAATGAAAAACTGTTTTTT. Its translation: CASSLGDRSATNEKLFF.

J is TRBJ2-7 and V is TRBV28; 8 bases match TRBD2. The CDR3 contains 15 residues. CDR1 is MDHEN and CDR2 is SYDVKM in the germline V gene. V shed 1 base and J 5 bases; nucleotides not matched to a gene: 7. CDR3 nucleotide sequence: TGTGCCAGCAGTTTATCGGGAGGGCCTCGCCACGAGCAGTACTTC. As protein: CASSLSGGPRHEQYF.

Only a few counts were recorded for this clonotype. CDR3 region: CASSVEWWGTGELFF. In DNA form, the CDR3 reads TGTGCCAGCAGCGTAGAATGGTGGGGGACCGGGGAGCTGTTTTTT. The chain joins TRBV9 to TRBJ2-2, with D possibly called TRBD1 or TRBD2 (5 bases each). The CDR3 contains 15 residues. Germline-derived CDR1 and CDR2 are SGDLS and YYNGEE. Trimming removed 0 bases from V and 5 bases from J, with 11 bases in between. The whole variable domain, filled in from reference TRBV9 and TRBJ2-2, reads DSGVTQTPKHLITATGQRVTLRCSPRSGDLSVYWYQQSLDQGLQFLIQYYNGEERAKGNILERFSAQQFPDLHSELNLSSLELGDSALYFCASSVEWWGTGELFFGEGSRLTVL.

This clonotype was detected only a few times. The CDR3 DNA follows: TGTGCCAGCAGCTTAGCAGGCGCTGAAGCTTTCTTT. Translated, it gives CASSLAGAEAFF. This sequence joins TRBV7-8 and TRBJ1-1; D is unclear. Germline assignment: CDR1 SGHVS and CDR2 FQNEAQ. V was clipped by 0 bases and J by 6 bases, with 5 bases between them. There are 12 residues in the CDR3.

A few counts support this clonotype. The genes are TRBV4-3 and TRBJ1-2, with 7 bases fitting TRBD1. Trimming took 1 base from V and 5 from J; bases not matched to a gene: 7. The CDR3 runs to 15 residues. Germline V lookup: CDR1 LGHNA, CDR2 YSLEER. In DNA form, the CDR3 reads TGCGCCAGCAGCCAAGCCTACAGGGGAGCGTATGGCTACACCTTC. Amino acids: CASSQAYRGAYGYTF.

The chain joins TRBV7-3 to TRBJ1-1; tentatively, D is TRBD1 (6 bases). Germline values: CDR1 SGHTA, CDR2 FQGTGA. The CDR3 totals 14 residues. Trimming pared 5 bases from V and 4 bases from J, leaving 14 bases between. CDR3 loop: CASSTRGGGTEAFF. The CDR3 DNA follows: TGTGCCAGCAGCACCAGGGGAGGAGGCACTGAAGCTTTCTTT.

The chain recombines TRBV7-2 with TRBJ1-2, with D maybe TRBD1 (5 bases). Per germline, CDR1 SGHTA and CDR2 FQGNSA. The CDR3 is 13 amino acids. V dropped 1 base and J dropped 6 bases, with 9 bases sitting between them. The CDR3 DNA reads TGTGCCAGCAGCTTAGGGGGAGGGGATGGCTACACCTTC. It specifies CASSLGGGDGYTF.